These T cell receptor beta chains were read from a single sample in a study of shared clonotypes between healthy human individuals. Profiled with immunoSEQ multiplex PCR; TCRdb holds only in-frame clones, not every one. The table lists around 1,900,000 clones, 90% to 95% of them singletons. The sample was naive CD8+ T cells from PBMCs. The receptors were gathered from a man younger than 30 in good health. Some clones in this sample may be carry-over from other donors' samples. The CDR3 runs from the conserved cysteine through the conserved F or W. Fields, in order: J gene, D gene, clone size, V gene, CDR3 DNA, CDR3 protein. A D gene is named only where the DNA matches it firmly. Rows give clone size only sometimes, using once, few, many, or a class for an expanded clone.

j_call: TRBJ2-3
d_call: TRBD1
clone_size: -
v_call: TRBV2
cdr3_nt: TGTGCCAGCAGTGAAATGGCAGGGGGCATGACAGATACGCAGTATTTT
cdr3_aa: CASSEMAGGMTDTQYF

j_call: TRBJ2-1
d_call: -
clone_size: -
v_call: TRBV27
cdr3_nt: TGTGCCAGCAGTTTATTAACCGGGCATGAGCAGTTCTTC
cdr3_aa: CASSLLTGHEQFF

j_call: TRBJ2-7
d_call: -
clone_size: -
v_call: TRBV4-2
cdr3_nt: TGTGCCAGCAGCCTCCGGACGGAGAAGGGGTACGAGCAGTACTTC
cdr3_aa: CASSLRTEKGYEQYF

j_call: TRBJ1-1
d_call: TRBD1
clone_size: -
v_call: TRBV30
cdr3_nt: TGTGCCTGGTTAGGGGGACAGTCCATGAACACTGAAGCTTTCTTT
cdr3_aa: CAWLGGQSMNTEAFF

j_call: TRBJ1-2
d_call: TRBD1
clone_size: once
v_call: TRBV28
cdr3_nt: TGTGCCAGCAGTTTCCGAAGGGACAGTCTTAACTATGGCTACACCTTC
cdr3_aa: CASSFRRDSLNYGYTF

j_call: TRBJ2-7
d_call: -
clone_size: -
v_call: TRBV5-1
cdr3_nt: TGCGCCAGCAGCTTCGCCGTGGGCCTCTACGAGCAGTACTTC
cdr3_aa: CASSFAVGLYEQYF

j_call: TRBJ2-7
d_call: TRBD1
clone_size: once
v_call: TRBV4-1
cdr3_nt: TGCGCCAGCAGCCAACCCATCAAGACAGGGGTCTACGAGCAGTACTTC
cdr3_aa: CASSQPIKTGVYEQYF

j_call: TRBJ2-1
d_call: -
clone_size: -
v_call: TRBV6-1
cdr3_nt: TGTGCCAGCAGTGAAAATAGCGGAGACTACAATGAGCAGTTCTTC
cdr3_aa: CASSENSGDYNEQFF

j_call: TRBJ2-1
d_call: -
clone_size: once
v_call: TRBV4-2
cdr3_nt: TGTGCCAGCAGCCCACAGAGCTCCTACAATGAGCAGTTCTTC
cdr3_aa: CASSPQSSYNEQFF

j_call: TRBJ2-1
d_call: TRBD2
clone_size: -
v_call: TRBV2
cdr3_nt: TGTGCCAGCCTCCCGGCGGGAGGGCCGAATGAGCAGTTCTTC
cdr3_aa: CASLPAGGPNEQFF

j_call: TRBJ2-1
d_call: TRBD2
clone_size: -
v_call: TRBV27
cdr3_nt: TGTGCCAGCAGTTTTTCCCGCGGGAGTGGAGTCTACAATGAGCAGTTCTTC
cdr3_aa: CASSFSRGSGVYNEQFF

j_call: TRBJ1-5
d_call: TRBD1
clone_size: -
v_call: TRBV7-2
cdr3_nt: TGTGCCAGCAGCTGGGCCGGGACAGGGGGGATGCATAGCAATCAGCCCCAGCATTTT
cdr3_aa: CASSWAGTGGMHSNQPQHF

j_call: TRBJ2-5
d_call: TRBD2
clone_size: -
v_call: TRBV5-1
cdr3_nt: TGCGCCAGCAGCTTGAAACTAGCGGGAGGGCCAGGAGCGCAAGAGACCCAGTACTTC
cdr3_aa: CASSLKLAGGPGAQETQYF

j_call: TRBJ2-1
d_call: TRBD1
clone_size: -
v_call: TRBV13
cdr3_nt: TGTGCCAGCAGCTTAGGCGGGACAGGGGGTAACAATGAGCAGTTCTTC
cdr3_aa: CASSLGGTGGNNEQFF

j_call: TRBJ2-7
d_call: -
clone_size: -
v_call: TRBV7-9
cdr3_nt: TGTGCCAGCAGCTCCGATCTGGTCGAGCAGTACTTC
cdr3_aa: CASSSDLVEQYF

j_call: TRBJ2-6
d_call: -
clone_size: -
v_call: TRBV9
cdr3_nt: TGTGCCAGCAGCGTACCCCAACGGGGGGCCAACGTCCTGACTTTC
cdr3_aa: CASSVPQRGANVLTF

j_call: TRBJ1-1
d_call: -
clone_size: -
v_call: TRBV28
cdr3_nt: TGTGCCAGCAGGGCCCGGGGCACCCGGGGGGACACTGAAGCTTTCTTT
cdr3_aa: CASRARGTRGDTEAFF

j_call: TRBJ2-5
d_call: TRBD1
clone_size: -
v_call: TRBV6-1
cdr3_nt: TGTGCCAGCAGTGTTGGGACAGGGTCAGAGACCCAGTACTTC
cdr3_aa: CASSVGTGSETQYF

j_call: TRBJ2-3
d_call: -
clone_size: -
v_call: TRBV27
cdr3_nt: TGTGCCAGCGGACAGATCCATACGCAGTATTTT
cdr3_aa: CASGQIHTQYF

j_call: TRBJ1-1
d_call: TRBD1
clone_size: -
v_call: TRBV7-8
cdr3_nt: TGTGCCAGCAGCCCTACGACAGGGCGGACCACTGAAGCTTTCTTT
cdr3_aa: CASSPTTGRTTEAFF

j_call: TRBJ1-4
d_call: -
clone_size: -
v_call: TRBV7-9
cdr3_nt: TGTGCCAGCAGCCCCCCCGGTGGGGGCGCAGGAGTAACGGGTAAACTGTTTTTT
cdr3_aa: CASSPPGGGAGVTGKLFF

j_call: TRBJ2-1
d_call: -
clone_size: -
v_call: TRBV2
cdr3_nt: TGTGCCAGCCTCTTAGCACCCGCCGCTCAGTTCTTC
cdr3_aa: CASLLAPAAQFF

j_call: TRBJ2-7
d_call: -
clone_size: -
v_call: TRBV5-4
cdr3_nt: TGTGCCAGCAGCTCGGGGTCTCAATCCTACGAGCAGTACTTC
cdr3_aa: CASSSGSQSYEQYF

j_call: TRBJ2-5
d_call: -
clone_size: -
v_call: TRBV11-2
cdr3_nt: TGTGCCAGCAGTTCCCCCGGGCGGCTGCCCCCCGGGGCCCAGTACTTC
cdr3_aa: CASSSPGRLPPGAQYF

j_call: TRBJ1-1
d_call: TRBD1
clone_size: once
v_call: TRBV5-5
cdr3_nt: TGTGCCAGCAGCTCCGTTGTTTTCAGGGGGGCGGACACTGAAGCTTTCTTT
cdr3_aa: CASSSVVFRGADTEAFF

j_call: TRBJ2-3
d_call: -
clone_size: -
v_call: TRBV5-1
cdr3_nt: TGCGCCAGCAGCTTGGGCACGAGCAGGAAGACAGATACGCAGTATTTT
cdr3_aa: CASSLGTSRKTDTQYF

j_call: TRBJ1-4
d_call: -
clone_size: -
v_call: TRBV15
cdr3_nt: TGTGCCACCAGCAGAGAGTCAGGGGCAACTAATGAAAAACTGTTTTTT
cdr3_aa: CATSRESGATNEKLFF

j_call: TRBJ2-1
d_call: TRBD2
clone_size: -
v_call: TRBV4-3
cdr3_nt: TGCGCCAGCAGCCAAGATTGGGGGACTAGCGTTTACAATGAGCAGTTCTTC
cdr3_aa: CASSQDWGTSVYNEQFF

j_call: TRBJ2-1
d_call: TRBD2
clone_size: -
v_call: TRBV4-3
cdr3_nt: TGCGCCAGCAGCGGACTAGCGGGAGGGCTAAGCTCCTACAATGAGCAGTTCTTC
cdr3_aa: CASSGLAGGLSSYNEQFF

j_call: TRBJ1-2
d_call: -
clone_size: -
v_call: TRBV2
cdr3_nt: TGTGCCAGCGAATGGACCTATGGCTACACCTTC
cdr3_aa: CASEWTYGYTF

j_call: TRBJ1-2
d_call: -
clone_size: -
v_call: TRBV19
cdr3_nt: TGTGCCAGTAGTATCAGGCCGTCCTATGGCTACACCTTC
cdr3_aa: CASSIRPSYGYTF

j_call: TRBJ2-1
d_call: -
clone_size: -
v_call: TRBV19
cdr3_nt: TGTGCCAGTAGAACCATTTACAATGAGCAGTTCTTC
cdr3_aa: CASRTIYNEQFF

j_call: TRBJ1-2
d_call: -
clone_size: -
v_call: TRBV25-1
cdr3_nt: TGTGCCAGCAGTGGTTCTAGGGAAAAGGACTATGGCTACACCTTC
cdr3_aa: CASSGSREKDYGYTF

j_call: TRBJ2-7
d_call: -
clone_size: -
v_call: TRBV6-4
cdr3_nt: TGTGCCAGCAGTGTATCCGGGTCTGGCCCCTACGAGCAGTACTTC
cdr3_aa: CASSVSGSGPYEQYF

j_call: TRBJ1-2
d_call: -
clone_size: -
v_call: TRBV10-3
cdr3_nt: TGTGCCATCAGTGAGAAGCAGGCCAACTATGGCTACACCTTC
cdr3_aa: CAISEKQANYGYTF

j_call: TRBJ1-2
d_call: -
clone_size: -
v_call: TRBV29-1
cdr3_nt: TGCAGCGTTGAGGCTCAGATCTATGGCTACACCTTC
cdr3_aa: CSVEAQIYGYTF

j_call: TRBJ2-1
d_call: TRBD2
clone_size: -
v_call: TRBV12-5
cdr3_nt: TGTGCTAGTGGTTTGGCCCTAGCGGGTCGTTACAATGAGCAGTTCTTC
cdr3_aa: CASGLALAGRYNEQFF

j_call: TRBJ2-2
d_call: -
clone_size: -
v_call: TRBV6-1
cdr3_nt: TGTGCCAGCAGCCCGGGCCTATATCCCACCGGGGAGCTGTTTTTT
cdr3_aa: CASSPGLYPTGELFF

j_call: TRBJ2-2
d_call: -
clone_size: few
v_call: TRBV19
cdr3_nt: TGTGCCAGTAGTTGGGCACAGGTTAACACCGGGGAGCTGTTTTTT
cdr3_aa: CASSWAQVNTGELFF

j_call: TRBJ2-1
d_call: -
clone_size: -
v_call: TRBV2
cdr3_nt: TGTGCCAGCAGTCCTGACTACCACAATGAGCAGTTCTTC
cdr3_aa: CASSPDYHNEQFF

j_call: TRBJ1-1
d_call: TRBD1
clone_size: once
v_call: TRBV7-9
cdr3_nt: TGTGCCAGCAGCCCGGACAGGGAGGGGACTTTCTTT
cdr3_aa: CASSPDREGTFF

j_call: TRBJ2-3
d_call: -
clone_size: -
v_call: TRBV5-4
cdr3_nt: TGTGCCAGCAGCTTACCGGAGAACACAGATACGCAGTATTTT
cdr3_aa: CASSLPENTDTQYF

j_call: TRBJ2-7
d_call: TRBD2
clone_size: once
v_call: TRBV9
cdr3_nt: TGTGCCAGCAGCGGGGGACTAGCGGGACCCTACGAGCAGTACTTC
cdr3_aa: CASSGGLAGPYEQYF

j_call: TRBJ1-1
d_call: -
clone_size: -
v_call: TRBV28
cdr3_nt: TGTGCCAGCAGTTTGGAGGCTTCCGGACACACTGAAGCTTTCTTT
cdr3_aa: CASSLEASGHTEAFF

j_call: TRBJ2-3
d_call: TRBD2
clone_size: -
v_call: TRBV28
cdr3_nt: TGTGCCAGCAGCCGGGGGGGCACAGATACGCAGTATTTT
cdr3_aa: CASSRGGTDTQYF

j_call: TRBJ2-5
d_call: -
clone_size: -
v_call: TRBV11-2
cdr3_nt: TGTGCCAGCAGCTCGAGAGCAGACAGGCACGGTTCGACCCAGTACTTC
cdr3_aa: CASSSRADRHGSTQYF